The rows below give T cell receptor beta chains drawn from one sample of a study of T cell repertoires in cytomegalovirus infection. TCRdb ran MiXCR on the reads and lists one entry per CDR3 protein. Seen here are some 400,000 distinct CDR3 sequences, around 32% observed once, and the top ten hold roughly 13%. Input material: PBMCs. The source of these receptors is a human donor in good health (CMV status not recorded). Some clones in this sample may be carry-over from other donors' samples. Each CDR3 is given with its conserved first and last residue. The D gene is left open where the match is weak.

J: TRBJ1-1
D: .
length: 14
V: TRBV7-9
CDR3: CASSLRELATEAFF

J: TRBJ1-2
D: .
length: 14
V: TRBV7-8
CDR3: CASSLAGGIYGYTF

J: TRBJ2-2
D: .
length: 18
V: TRBV6-2/TRBV6-3
CDR3: CASSYGPGDPIPSGELFF

J: TRBJ1-5
D: .
length: 15
V: TRBV7-4
CDR3: CASSLARARNQPQHF

J: TRBJ2-7
D: .
length: 15
V: TRBV15
CDR3: CATSRDRLSSYEQYF

J: TRBJ2-3
D: TRBD2
length: 17
V: TRBV10-2
CDR3: CASSFGTSGVGPDTQYF

J: TRBJ2-1
D: TRBD2
length: 15
V: TRBV4-1
CDR3: CASSHVGLADNEQFF

J: TRBJ2-5
D: .
length: 15
V: TRBV6-6
CDR3: CASSYSRQVQETQYF

J: TRBJ2-1
D: TRBD2
length: 16
V: TRBV3-1
CDR3: CASSGGLAGGPGEQFF

J: TRBJ1-2
D: .
length: 15
V: TRBV7-6
CDR3: CASSLNGGATEGYTF

J: TRBJ1-4
D: .
length: 15
V: TRBV7-9
CDR3: CASSQDRAIGGKLFF

J: TRBJ2-2
D: .
length: 16
V: TRBV7-2
CDR3: CASSLVPGENTGELFF

J: TRBJ1-1
D: TRBD1
length: 15
V: TRBV7-9
CDR3: CASSPPTGEVPEAFF

J: TRBJ2-1
D: TRBD2
length: 13
V: TRBV7-8
CDR3: CASSPSGVDEQFF

J: TRBJ2-7
D: TRBD2
length: 16
V: TRBV7-8
CDR3: CASSSTTSGMLREQYF

J: TRBJ2-6
D: .
length: 12
V: TRBV20-1
CDR3: CSAISGANVLTF

J: TRBJ2-1
D: .
length: 14
V: TRBV6-6
CDR3: CASRYAASTNEQFF

J: TRBJ1-2
D: .
length: 16
V: TRBV6-1
CDR3: CASSGDVDVEGYGYTF

J: TRBJ1-6
D: TRBD1
length: 14
V: TRBV6-2/TRBV6-3
CDR3: CASSYPGQGSPLHF

J: TRBJ1-1
D: .
length: 15
V: TRBV11-2
CDR3: CASSFPGSGDTEAFF

J: TRBJ2-7
D: TRBD2
length: 14
V: TRBV7-2
CDR3: CASSWAGGRDEQYF

J: TRBJ1-5
D: TRBD1
length: 14
V: TRBV6-6
CDR3: CASRTGFDNQPQHF